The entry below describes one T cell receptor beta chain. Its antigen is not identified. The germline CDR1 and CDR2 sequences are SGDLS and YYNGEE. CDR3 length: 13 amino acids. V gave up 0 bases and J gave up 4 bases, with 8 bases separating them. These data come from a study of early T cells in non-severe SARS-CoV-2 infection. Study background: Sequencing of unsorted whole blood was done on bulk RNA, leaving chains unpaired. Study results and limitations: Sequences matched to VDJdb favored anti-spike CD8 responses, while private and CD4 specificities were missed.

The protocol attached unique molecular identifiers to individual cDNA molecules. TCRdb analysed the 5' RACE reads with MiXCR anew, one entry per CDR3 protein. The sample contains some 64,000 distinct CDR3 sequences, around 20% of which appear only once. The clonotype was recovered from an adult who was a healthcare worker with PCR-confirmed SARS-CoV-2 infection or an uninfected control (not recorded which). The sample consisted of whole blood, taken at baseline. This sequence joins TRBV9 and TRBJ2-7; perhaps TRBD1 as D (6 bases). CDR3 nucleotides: TGTGCCAGCAGCGTAGACAGGGAGTACGAGCAGTACTTC. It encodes CASSVDREYEQYF.